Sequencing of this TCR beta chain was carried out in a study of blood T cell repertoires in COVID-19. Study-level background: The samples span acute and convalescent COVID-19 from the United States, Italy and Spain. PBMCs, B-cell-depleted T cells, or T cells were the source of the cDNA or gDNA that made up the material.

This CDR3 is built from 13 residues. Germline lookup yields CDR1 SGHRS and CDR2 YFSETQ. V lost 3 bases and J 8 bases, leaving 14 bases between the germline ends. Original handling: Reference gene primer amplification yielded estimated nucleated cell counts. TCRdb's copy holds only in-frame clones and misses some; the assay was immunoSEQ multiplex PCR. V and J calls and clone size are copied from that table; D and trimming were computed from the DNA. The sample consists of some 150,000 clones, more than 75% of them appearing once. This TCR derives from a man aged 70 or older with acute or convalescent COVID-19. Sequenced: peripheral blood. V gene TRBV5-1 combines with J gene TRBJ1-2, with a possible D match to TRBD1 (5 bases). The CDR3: CASSSSGDRGYTF. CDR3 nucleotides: TGCGCCAGCAGCTCCTCGGGGGATAGAGGCTACACCTTC.